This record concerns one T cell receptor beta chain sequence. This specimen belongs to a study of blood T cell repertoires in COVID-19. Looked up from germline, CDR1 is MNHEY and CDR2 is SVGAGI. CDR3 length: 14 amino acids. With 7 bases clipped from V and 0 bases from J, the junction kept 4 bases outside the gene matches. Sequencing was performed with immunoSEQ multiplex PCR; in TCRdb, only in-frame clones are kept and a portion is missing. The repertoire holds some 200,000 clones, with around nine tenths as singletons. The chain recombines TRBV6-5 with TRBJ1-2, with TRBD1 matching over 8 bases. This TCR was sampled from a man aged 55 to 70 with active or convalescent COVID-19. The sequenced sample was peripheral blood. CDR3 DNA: TGTGCCAGCATCCGGGACAGGTCTAACTATGGCTACACCTTC. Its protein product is CASIRDRSNYGYTF.